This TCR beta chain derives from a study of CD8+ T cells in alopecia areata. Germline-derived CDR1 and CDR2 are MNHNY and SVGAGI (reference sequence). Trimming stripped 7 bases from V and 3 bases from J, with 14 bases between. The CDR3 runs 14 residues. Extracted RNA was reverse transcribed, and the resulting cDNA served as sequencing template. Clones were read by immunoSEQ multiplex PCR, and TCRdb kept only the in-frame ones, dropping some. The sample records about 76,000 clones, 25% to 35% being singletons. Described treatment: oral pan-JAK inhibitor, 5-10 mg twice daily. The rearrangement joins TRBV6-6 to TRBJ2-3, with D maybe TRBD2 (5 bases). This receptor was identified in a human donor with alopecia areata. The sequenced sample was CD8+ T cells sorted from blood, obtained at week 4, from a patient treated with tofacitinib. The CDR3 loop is CASTPVEGTDTQYF. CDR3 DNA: TGTGCCAGCACCCCGGTAGAGGGTACAGATACGCAGTATTTT.